The text below deals with one T cell receptor delta chain. These data originate in a study of gamma-delta chains in newborns, infants, children. TCRdb processed the reads again with the CATT caller. The sample includes some 940 delta-chain clones, 1.6% of them seen just once. With V trimmed by 0 bases and J by 10 bases, 13 bases remained unmatched. The CDR3 runs to 16 residues. The V gene's germline CDR1 is GEAIGNYY and CDR2 EKD. The sequence derives from a child in good health. The sample taken for sequencing was blood. The J gene is TRDJ1, the V gene TRDV2; 10 bases match TRDD3. CDR3 residues: CACDTVARTGDTGLIF. The CDR3 DNA follows: TGTGCCTGTGACACCGTTGCCCGTACGGGGGATACGGGACTCATCTTT.